This T cell receptor beta chain was sequenced for a study of blood T cell repertoires in COVID-19. On the study more broadly: Collection of acute and convalescent COVID-19 samples took place in the United States, Italy and Spain.

The CDR3 contains 17 residues. Per germline, CDR1 PRHDT and CDR2 FYEKMQ (reference sequence). Trimming at V came to 0 bases and at J to 4 bases, leaving 7 bases not matched to a gene. Sequenced by immunoSEQ multiplex PCR; TCRdb stores in-frame clones only, minus some. The sample yields under 200,000 clones, around 87% seen once. This sequence was found in a woman of 80 years or more in a cohort sampled during active or convalescent COVID-19. The J gene is TRBJ2-3, the V gene TRBV13; TRBD2 matches 10 bases. The specimen sequenced was peripheral blood. CDR3 DNA: TGTGCCAGCAGCTTAGGCCTAGCGGGAGAAATCCCAGATACGCAGTATTTT. Residues: CASSLGLAGEIPDTQYF.